The text below deals with one TCR beta chain. Authors' processing steps: Amplification from reference gene primers served as the basis for estimated nucleated cell counts. Only in-frame clones appear in the TCRdb table, and some are missing; sequencing was by immunoSEQ multiplex PCR. From that table come the V and J calls and clone size; the DNA was used to work out D and trimming. The table records 70,000 or so clones, around 86% of them present only once. These data are taken from a study of blood T cell repertoires in COVID-19. Overall study context: Material from acute and convalescent COVID-19 was sourced from the United States, Italy and Spain. Sources were T cells, B-cell-depleted T cells, or PBMCs; the material itself was cDNA or gDNA.

CDR3 length equals 13 residues. Germline lookup yields CDR1 GTSNPN and CDR2 SVGIG (reference sequence). Trimming pared 4 bases from V and 7 bases from J, leaving 16 bases between. The sample comprised peripheral blood. The chain joins TRBV30 to TRBJ1-2; perhaps TRBD1 as D (5 bases). The TCR sequence derives from a woman younger than 35 with acute or convalescent COVID-19. The CDR3 DNA follows: TGTGCCTGGACCGTGGCGGGGCAGTTTGGCTACACCTTC. This sequence encodes CAWTVAGQFGYTF.